This T cell receptor (beta chain) was captured by sequencing in a study of T cell therapy after organ transplantation. Study background: Up to 6 doses were given at 2-week intervals. Long-term post-therapy blood was drawn 20 to 29 weeks after therapy ended. General study findings and limits: Post-therapy reconstitution appeared to include transferred and endogenous clonotypes.

As for this clone: Its antigen is as yet unknown.

The CDR3 has 11 residues. The germline V gene encodes CDR1 GTSNPN and CDR2 SVGIG (reference sequence). V lost 3 bases and J lost 11, with 13 bases in between. Sequenced by immunoSEQ multiplex PCR; TCRdb stores in-frame clones only, minus some. The sample carries roughly 1,500 clones, about 78% recorded once. Time point: 20-29 weeks after completion of therapy. This clonotype originated in a human patient who had received a solid organ transplant and had CMV disease. Some of these T cells may belong to the graft donor. This rearrangement joins TRBV30 to TRBJ1-1; D uncertain. Source: CD8+ T cells from blood, taken after autologous CMV-specific T cell therapy. CDR3 in DNA: TGTGCCTGGAGGGAACCTTCCACGGCTTTCTTT. Amino acid sequence: CAWREPSTAFF.